This T cell receptor (beta chain) was identified in a study of glioma-infiltrating T cells. The table lists this clonotype with many counts. The antigen is unknown. Study-level points and caveats: Very few CDR3 sequences were shared between tissue and blood.

This CDR3 is 15 amino acids long. Trimming cost V 0 bases and J 7 bases, with 15 bases left between them. The iRepertoire nested amplicon-rescue multiplex PCR amplified TCR alpha and beta CDR3s from RNA. TCRdb re-called the multiplex PCR reads with MiXCR, one entry per CDR3 protein. The sample holds under 200,000 distinct CDR3 sequences; around 30% are singletons and the top ten take 20% to 25%. This chain joins TRBV12-3 or TRBV12-4 and TRBJ1-2; D not certain. This TCR came from a human donor with low-grade glioma or glioblastoma, undergoing nonglioma brain surgery, or in good health (not recorded which). Sequenced: glioma tissue, nonneoplastic brain tissue, or PBMCs (not recorded which). The CDR3 DNA reads as TGTGCCAGCAGTTTAGCCCTTTCATGGACGAGTGGCTACACCTTC. Its protein is CASSLALSWTSGYTF.